There are many counts of the clone carrying this T cell receptor (beta chain). Its antigen is unknown. The data stem from a study of response to subunit inactivated influenza vaccine. The study's findings and limits: The authors put forward the suggestion that each seasonal influenza vaccination may bring in only a limited number of new T cells.

Germline CDR1 and CDR2: MNHEY and SMNVEV (reference sequence). The V gene lost 3 bases and the J gene lost 5 bases, with 6 bases spanning the gap. CDR3 length: 12 residues. TCRdb ran MiXCR on the RT-PCR reads and lists one entry per CDR3 protein. The sample holds hundreds of thousands of distinct CDR3 sequences, roughly 10% seen once. These data were also reused for a study on T cells expressing NK-cell markers. That work states: Researchers built TCR beta cDNA using 5'RACE template switching with UMIs. One of the eight sequenced donors was seronegative, whereas the other seven were HCMV-seropositive.

The V call is TRBV27, the J call TRBJ2-3, with D unclear. This TCR derives from a man over 45 who received an inactivated influenza vaccine. Here the sequenced sample was PBMCs from blood, taken on the day of vaccination. CDR3 DNA sequence: TGTGCCAGCAGTTTTCTCAGAGATACGCAGTATTTT. Protein product: CASSFLRDTQYF.